Given below is one T cell receptor beta chain in context. Antigen: not known. A single base separates this from a much larger clone, so it may be a read error. The library came from three nested PCR rounds adapted from ARM-PCR protocols. TCRdb independently ran MiXCR on the multiplex PCR reads; one entry per CDR3 protein. The sample shows about 85,000 distinct CDR3 sequences, around 65% of them seen only once. The sample comes from a study of tumor and adjacent non-tumor tissue in lung cancer. Study details: Aged about 31 to 76 years, patients included approximately 11 men and several women with stage I to III disease. General study points: TCR diversity was significantly greater in tumor than normal lung tissue.

CDR1 and CDR2 from the germline V gene are DFQATT and SNEGSKA (reference sequence). V lost 7 bases, J lost 1 base, and 16 bases lay in between. The CDR3 covers 14 residues. RNA was extracted from bulk tissue without any cell sorting. Newly diagnosed lung cancer patients had thoracic surgery in China, August–late 2014, without prior chemotherapy. The rearrangement joins TRBV20-1 to TRBJ1-1; D not resolved. The sequence derives from a man aged 70-80 years with non-small cell lung cancer. The source material was lung tumor tissue. CDR3: CSVSRRAENTEAFF. CDR3 bases: TGCAGTGTTAGTCGAAGAGCCGAGAACACTGAAGCTTTCTTT.